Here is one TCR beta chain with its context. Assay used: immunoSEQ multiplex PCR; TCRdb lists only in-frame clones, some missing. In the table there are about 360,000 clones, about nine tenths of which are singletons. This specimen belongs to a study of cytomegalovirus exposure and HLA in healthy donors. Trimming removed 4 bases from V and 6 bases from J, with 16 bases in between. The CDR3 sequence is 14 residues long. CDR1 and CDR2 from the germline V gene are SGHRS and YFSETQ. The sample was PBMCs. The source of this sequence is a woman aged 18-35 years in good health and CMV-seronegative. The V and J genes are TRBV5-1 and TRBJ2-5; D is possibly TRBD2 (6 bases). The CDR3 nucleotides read TGCGCCAGCAGCCCAGGGACTTCCTCCCAGACCCAGTACTTC. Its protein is CASSPGTSSQTQYF.